The 15 T cell receptor beta chains listed next were all sequenced from one sample in a study of CD8+ T cells in alopecia areata. Following extraction, RNA underwent reverse transcription to cDNA, which served as the sequencing template. The repertoire was sequenced with immunoSEQ multiplex PCR; TCRdb's copy has only in-frame clones and lacks some. The sample consists of 130,000 to 150,000 clones, less than 65% of them appearing once. Sequencing used CD8+ T cells sorted from blood. The receptors stem from a human donor in good health.

This clone was seen a single time. The chain carries TRBV20-1 and TRBJ2-4; D gene uncertain. Trimming stripped 2 bases from V and 9 bases from J, with 8 bases between. This CDR3 has 11 residues. Germline V CDR1 and CDR2: DFQATT, SNEGSKA (reference sequence). The CDR3 sequence: CSARLQGIQYF. CDR3 DNA sequence: TGCAGTGCTAGACTTCAAGGCATTCAGTACTTC.

The DNA for the CDR3 is TGTGCCAGCAGTTTTTCGGCTAGCGGCACAGATACGCAGTATTTT. Encoded protein: CASSFSASGTDTQYF. The rearrangement joins TRBV28 to TRBJ2-3; a possible D gene is TRBD2 (6 bases). The CDR3 loop spans 15 amino acids. The germline V gene encodes CDR1 MDHEN and CDR2 SYDVKM. V was shortened by 3 bases and J by 1 base, with 11 bases between the two germline ends.

The chain is built from TRBV7-3 and TRBJ2-3; 10 nucleotides agree with TRBD2. V lost 2 bases and J lost 3; bases outside the gene matches: 2. CDR1 and CDR2 from the germline V gene are SGHTA and FQGTGA. The CDR3 spans 15 residues. CDR3 nucleotide sequence: TGTGCCAGCAGCTTATTAGCGGGAGGAACAGATACGCAGTATTTT. This translates into CASSLLAGGTDTQYF.

In DNA, the CDR3 is TGCGCCAGCAGCTTGTGGGGTAACTATGGCTACACCTTC. Protein product: CASSLWGNYGYTF. The V gene is TRBV5-1, the J gene TRBJ1-2; D ambiguous. V was cut by 1 base and J by 1 base, with 5 bases left in between. Germline CDR1 reads SGHRS; CDR2 reads YFSETQ. The CDR3 runs 13 residues.

The gene calls are TRBV11-1 and TRBJ2-1; no clear D gene. Germline assignment: CDR1 SGHAT and CDR2 FQDESV (reference sequence). This CDR3 region has 13 residues. The V end was cut by 5 bases, the J end by 7 bases, with 12 bases between. The CDR3 nucleotides read TGTGCCAGCAGCCGGATTCAGGTGAATGAGCAGTTCTTC. Translated: CASSRIQVNEQFF.

This clone was found a few times. The gene calls are TRBV5-4 and TRBJ2-7; 7 bases map to TRBD1. From germline, CDR1 is SGHNT and CDR2 YYREEE (reference sequence). The length of the CDR3 is 13 residues. J lost 6 bases, V lost 5 bases, and 8 bases had no gene match. In DNA form, the CDR3 reads TGTGCCAGCAGTCGCGACAGGGCCGGCGAGCAGTACTTC. As protein: CASSRDRAGEQYF.

This clone was seen a handful of times. The V gene is TRBV7-9, the J gene TRBJ1-1; 8 nucleotides line up with TRBD1. The CDR3 contains 13 residues. CDR1 and CDR2 (germline): SEHNR, FQNEAQ (reference sequence). J gave up 11 bases and V 1 base, and 6 bases lay outside the gene matches. CDR3 sequence reads: CASSLGPGQVAFF. The CDR3 DNA follows: TGTGCCAGCAGCTTAGGACCGGGACAGGTTGCTTTCTTT. Full variable domain (outside the CDR3, taken from reference TRBV7-9 and TRBJ1-1): DTGVSQNPRHKITKRGQNVTFRCDPISEHNRLYWYRQTLGQGPEFLTYFQNEAQLEKSRLLSDRFSAERPKGSFSTLEIQRTEQGDSAMYLCASSLGPGQVAFFGQGTRLTVV.

The rearrangement uses TRBV11-2 and TRBJ2-5; 9 bases align to TRBD1. CDR1 and CDR2 from the germline V gene are SGHAT and FQNNGV. The V segment lost 1 base and the J segment 4 bases; nucleotides outside the gene matches: 4. The CDR3 spans 15 residues. The CDR3 region has the DNA TGTGCCAGCAGCTTAGTGGCGACAGGGGGAGAGACCCAGTACTTC. This translates into CASSLVATGGETQYF.

This clone was counted once. The chain couples TRBV30 to TRBJ2-1, with 7 bases matching TRBD2. This CDR3 contains 15 residues. Trimming cost V 2 bases and J 7 bases; bases outside gene matches: 11. The germline gives CDR1 GTSNPN, CDR2 SVGIG (reference sequence). In DNA, the CDR3 is TGTGCCTGGAGTCCAGATGGATCCGGGGGGAATGAGCAGTTCTTC. This encodes CAWSPDGSGGNEQFF.

The chain recombines TRBV13 with TRBJ2-7; weak D call: TRBD2 (5 bases). Germline-derived CDR1 and CDR2 are PRHDT and FYEKMQ (reference sequence). V was pared by 4 bases and J by 0 bases, with 10 bases between. The length of the CDR3 is 14 residues. The CDR3 sequence: CASSSGRGSYEQYF. The CDR3 region has the DNA TGTGCCAGCAGCTCCGGACGGGGCTCCTACGAGCAGTACTTC.

The chain couples TRBV29-1 to TRBJ2-7; D not certain. The CDR3 length is 11 residues. V lost 6 bases, J lost 4 bases, and 10 bases lay in between. Looked up from germline, CDR1 is SQVTM and CDR2 is ANQGSEA. This CDR3 reads CSVTEHYEQYF. CDR3 nucleotides: TGCAGCGTCACTGAGCATTACGAGCAGTACTTC.

The chain joins TRBV6-5 to TRBJ2-2; D unresolved. V was shortened by 0 bases and J by 6 bases, with 5 bases between the two germline ends. Germline V gene data show CDR1 as MNHEY and CDR2 as SVGAGI. The CDR3 loop spans 13 amino acids. The CDR3 here is CASSYSDAGELFF. CDR3 coding DNA: TGTGCCAGCAGTTACTCCGACGCCGGGGAGCTGTTTTTT.

The V call is TRBV13, the J call TRBJ2-7; D gene unclear. CDR1 and CDR2 (germline): PRHDT, FYEKMQ (reference sequence). Trimming left V 5 bases short and J 0 bases short, with 14 bases between. The CDR3 consists of 15 residues. As DNA, the CDR3 is TGTGCCAGCAGCCCGCGCGGCAGTGGCTCCTACGAGCAGTACTTC. Amino acid sequence: CASSPRGSGSYEQYF.

The chain carries TRBV7-9 and TRBJ2-1; D unresolved. Per the germline V gene, CDR1 is SEHNR and CDR2 is FQNEAQ (reference sequence). Deletions cut 5 bases from V and 6 bases from J, with 8 bases between. The CDR3 length is 12 residues. CDR3 sequence (DNA): TGTGCCAGCAGCCAAAAAGTCAATGAGCAGTTCTTC. Translated: CASSQKVNEQFF.

This clone was found a few times. The DNA for the CDR3 is TGCAGCGTTTTCAAGACACCTTTGAACACTGAAGCTTTCTTT. This codes for CSVFKTPLNTEAFF. The chain has TRBV29-1 and TRBJ1-1; D not resolved. The CDR3 contains 14 residues. Trimming took off 5 bases at V and 0 bases at J, with 13 bases between the two ends. The V gene's germline CDR1 is SQVTM and CDR2 ANQGSEA.